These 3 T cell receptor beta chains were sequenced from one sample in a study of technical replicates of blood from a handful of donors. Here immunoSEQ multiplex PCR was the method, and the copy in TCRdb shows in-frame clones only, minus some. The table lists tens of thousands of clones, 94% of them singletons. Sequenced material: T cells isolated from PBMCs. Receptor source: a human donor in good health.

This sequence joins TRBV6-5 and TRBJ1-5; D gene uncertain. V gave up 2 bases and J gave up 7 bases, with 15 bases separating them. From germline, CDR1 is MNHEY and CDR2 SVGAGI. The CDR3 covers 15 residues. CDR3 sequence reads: CASSYDIAGNQPQHF. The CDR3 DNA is TGTGCCAGCAGTTACGATATAGCGGGGAACCAGCCCCAGCATTTT.

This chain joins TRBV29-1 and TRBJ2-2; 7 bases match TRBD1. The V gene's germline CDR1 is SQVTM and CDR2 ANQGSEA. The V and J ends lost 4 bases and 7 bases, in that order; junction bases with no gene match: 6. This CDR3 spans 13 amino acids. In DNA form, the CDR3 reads TGCAGCGTTGTCACCAACAGGGGCGGGGAGCTGTTTTTT. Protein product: CSVVTNRGGELFF.

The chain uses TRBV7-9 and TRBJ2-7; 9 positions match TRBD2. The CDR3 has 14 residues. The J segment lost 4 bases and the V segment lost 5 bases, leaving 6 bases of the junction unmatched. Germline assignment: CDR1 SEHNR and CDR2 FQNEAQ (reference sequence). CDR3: CASSQLAGTYEQYF. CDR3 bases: TGTGCCAGCAGCCAGCTAGCGGGAACGTACGAGCAGTACTTC.